This T cell receptor beta chain was sequenced in a study of blood T cell repertoires in COVID-19. On the study more broadly: There were acute and convalescent COVID-19 samples, and they came from the United States, Italy and Spain.

From germline, CDR1 is SNHLY and CDR2 FYNNEI. This CDR3 comprises 13 residues. The V segment lost 5 bases and the J segment 5 bases; nucleotides outside the gene matches: 6. In the study's own analysis: Reference gene primers were amplified, and this amplification served to estimate nucleated cell counts. Generated by immunoSEQ multiplex PCR, the TCRdb table keeps only in-frame clones and is missing some. The V and J calls and the clone size are those of that table, but D and trimming were determined from the DNA. The table has a few hundred thousand clones, roughly 90% seen once. This TCR was recovered from a man aged 25 to 40 with acute or convalescent COVID-19. The material sequenced was peripheral blood. The V call is TRBV2, the J call TRBJ2-7; 7 bases are a match to TRBD1. The CDR3 DNA reads as TGTGCCAGCAGTCAAGACAGGGTCCACGAGCAGTACTTC. Protein product: CASSQDRVHEQYF.